This T cell receptor beta chain was identified during a study of OX40 agonist ivuxolimab in advanced cancers. Study-level points and caveats: At 0.1 to 3.0 mg/kg, clonal expansion of CD4+ and CD8+ blood T cells had occurred by week 6.

The V and J ends lost 5 bases and 4 bases, in that order; junction bases with no gene match: 2. The CDR3 has 14 residues. Germline V gives CDR1 SQVTM, CDR2 ANQGSEA. Generated by immunoSEQ multiplex PCR, the TCRdb table keeps only in-frame clones and is missing some. The sample consists of nearly 90,000 clones, approximately 90% of them appearing once. With regard to this clone: Its antigen is unknown.

J is TRBJ2-1 and V is TRBV29-1; 13 bases match TRBD2. This material consisted of CD4+ or CD8+ T cells sorted from blood, taken in a trial of the OX40 agonist ivuxolimab. The TCR was taken from an adult with an advanced solid tumor such as melanoma, head and neck, liver or kidney cancer. The DNA of the CDR3 is TGCAGCGTTACTAGCGGGAGGGAATACAATGAGCAGTTCTTC. This translates into CSVTSGREYNEQFF.